One and the same sample provided the 23 T cell receptor beta chains below, sequenced in a study of cytomegalovirus exposure and HLA in healthy donors. PCR was performed using 60 Vbeta and 13 Jbeta primers. Clones were read by immunoSEQ multiplex PCR, and TCRdb kept only the in-frame ones, dropping some. The sample has about 200,000 clones, 75% to 90% seen once. Specimen: PBMCs. The receptors shown here come from a woman in her thirties in good health and CMV-seronegative.

The CDR3 loop reads CASRADGAGYTF. The CDR3 DNA reads TGTGCCAGCAGGGCGGATGGTGCTGGCTACACCTTC. The chain is built from TRBV5-6 and TRBJ1-2; no definite D call. Germline loops: CDR1 SGHDT, CDR2 YYEEEE. The ends were cut back, 5 bases at V and 7 bases at J, with 12 bases in the middle. This CDR3 has 12 amino acids.

The rearrangement links TRBV15 to TRBJ2-1; 8 nucleotides line up with TRBD2. This CDR3 has 17 residues. V dropped 4 bases and J dropped 0; count of bases not matched to a gene: 8. The V gene's germline CDR1 is LNHNV and CDR2 YYDKDF (reference sequence). This CDR3 is CATSIPSGRSSYNEQFF. In DNA form, the CDR3 reads TGTGCCACCAGCATTCCTAGCGGGCGTAGCTCCTACAATGAGCAGTTCTTC.

V is TRBV28 and J is TRBJ2-2; the D gene is possibly TRBD1 (5 bases). The CDR3 has 15 residues. Per the germline V gene, CDR1 is MDHEN and CDR2 is SYDVKM. V was cut by 7 bases and J by 2 bases, with 14 bases left in between. The CDR3 DNA reads TGTGCCAGCACCTCCCCAGGGCTTAACACCGGGGAGCTGTTTTTT. It specifies CASTSPGLNTGELFF.

This clone was picked up a small number of times. This chain uses TRBV7-6 with TRBJ2-2; 7 bases agree with TRBD2. The CDR3 is made up of 16 amino acids. Trimming removed 5 bases from V and 1 base from J; junction bases left unmatched: 7. Looked up from germline, CDR1 is SGHVS and CDR2 is FNYEAQ. The CDR3 DNA follows: TGTGCCAGCAGCGCCCGCGGGGGTATGAACACCGGGGAGCTGTTTTTT. This translates into CASSARGGMNTGELFF.

The chain combines TRBV6-5 with TRBJ1-1, with D possibly TRBD1 on 6 matching bases. The V and J ends lost 1 base and 3 bases respectively, with 15 bases between them. Germline V CDR1 and CDR2: MNHEY, SVGAGI. The CDR3 has 16 residues. CDR3 protein: CASSYLAGAGHTEAFF. DNA of the CDR3: TGTGCCAGCAGTTACTTGGCGGGGGCAGGGCACACTGAAGCTTTCTTT.

V gene TRBV5-1 combines with J gene TRBJ1-3; TRBD1 matches 9 bases. J gave up 8 bases and V 0 bases, and 6 bases lay outside the gene matches. This CDR3 has 15 residues. Germline V gene data show CDR1 as SGHRS and CDR2 as YFSETQ. CDR3 residues: CASSLAMGQGDTIYF. In DNA, the CDR3 is TGCGCCAGCAGCTTGGCCATGGGACAGGGTGACACCATATATTTT.

The chain joins TRBV27 to TRBJ1-5; D is unclear. CDR3 size: 14 residues. Trimming cost V 6 bases and J 3 bases, with 12 bases left between them. CDR1 and CDR2 from the germline V gene are MNHEY and SMNVEV (reference sequence). The chain's CDR3 is CASRLDGVNQPQHF. CDR3 DNA: TGTGCCAGCAGACTGGACGGGGTCAATCAGCCCCAGCATTTT.

V gene TRBV7-9 combines with J gene TRBJ2-1; no clear D. This CDR3 has 15 amino acids. Germline V gives CDR1 SEHNR, CDR2 FQNEAQ (reference sequence). V was trimmed by 7 bases and J by 5 bases, leaving 18 bases between them. As DNA, the CDR3 is TGTGCCAGCATCTTCGGCGGCGAATGGAACAATGAGCAGTTCTTC. As protein: CASIFGGEWNNEQFF. The full variable domain, with the rest looked up from reference TRBV7-9 and TRBJ2-1, is DTGVSQNPRHKITKRGQNVTFRCDPISEHNRLYWYRQTLGQGPEFLTYFQNEAQLEKSRLLSDRFSAERPKGSFSTLEIQRTEQGDSAMYLCASIFGGEWNNEQFFGPGTRLTVL.

This chain uses TRBV13 with TRBJ2-3, with TRBD1 matching over 10 bases. Germline assignment: CDR1 PRHDT and CDR2 FYEKMQ (reference sequence). CDR3 size: 17 residues. Trimming removed 3 bases from V and 6 bases from J; junction bases left unmatched: 12. In DNA, the CDR3 is TGTGCCAGCAGCTTGGTCGCAGGGGGACAGGGGCGGGATACGCAGTATTTT. Residues: CASSLVAGGQGRDTQYF. The variable domain in full, with the rest retrieved from reference TRBV13 and TRBJ2-3, is AAGVIQSPRHLIKEKRETATLKCYPIPRHDTVYWYQQGPGQDPQFLISFYEKMQSDKGSIPDRFSAQQFSDYHSELNMSSLELGDSALYFCASSLVAGGQGRDTQYFGPGTRLTVL.

J is TRBJ2-7 and V is TRBV7-9, with TRBD2 as a possible D gene (6 bases). V gave up 0 bases and J gave up 4 bases, with 10 bases separating them. The CDR3 covers 14 residues. Germline loops: CDR1 SEHNR, CDR2 FQNEAQ (reference sequence). CDR3 DNA sequence: TGTGCCAGCAGCTTAGCGCTGGAGGGTTACGAGCAGTACTTC. Translation: CASSLALEGYEQYF.

This sequence joins TRBV28 and TRBJ2-6; 7 positions match TRBD2. Germline V gives CDR1 MDHEN, CDR2 SYDVKM. This CDR3 is 16 amino acids long. Trimming cost V 5 bases and J 0 bases; bases outside gene matches: 4. The DNA of the CDR3 is TGTGCCAGCAGTGGGGACTATCACTCTGGGGCCAACGTCCTGACTTTC. This sequence encodes CASSGDYHSGANVLTF.

In its sample, this clone was seen once. The rearrangement uses TRBV6-1 and TRBJ2-5; TRBD1 matches at 10 bases. J lost 7 bases, V lost 6 bases, and 11 bases had no gene match. CDR1 and CDR2 from the germline V gene are MNHNS and SASEGT. This CDR3 comprises 15 residues. The CDR3 coding sequence is TGTGCCAGCAGCACCCCGGGACAGGGGAGAGTGACCCAGTACTTC. This encodes CASSTPGQGRVTQYF.

The rearrangement links TRBV19 to TRBJ2-5; possibly TRBD1 for D (6 bases). This CDR3 has 14 amino acids. Germline CDR1 and CDR2: LNHDA and SQIVND (reference sequence). V lost 3 bases and J 4 bases, leaving 12 bases between the germline ends. The CDR3 loop reads CASSIQSRGETQYF. For the CDR3, the DNA is TGTGCCAGTAGTATCCAATCCAGGGGAGAGACCCAGTACTTC.

The chain is built from TRBV2 and TRBJ1-6; 8 nucleotides agree with TRBD1. The CDR3 has 13 residues. The germline V gene has CDR1 SNHLY and CDR2 FYNNEI. V gave up 4 bases and J gave up 8 bases; unmatched junction bases: 1. CDR3 loop: CASSADRDSPLHF. The CDR3 DNA reads TGTGCCAGCAGTGCGGACAGGGATTCACCCCTCCACTTT. The whole variable domain, remainder taken from reference TRBV2 and TRBJ1-6, is EPEVTQTPSHQVTQMGQEVILRCVPISNHLYFYWYRQILGQKVEFLVSFYNNEISEKSEIFDDQFSVERPDGSNFTLKIRSTKLEDSAMYFCASSADRDSPLHFGNGTRLTVT.

This chain connects TRBV5-1 to TRBJ2-7; 13 bases are a match to TRBD2. Losses at the gene ends were 3 bases for V and 2 bases for J; bases not matched to a gene: 2. The CDR3 is 15 residues long. CDR1 is SGHRS, CDR2 YFSETQ, per germline. The CDR3 sequence is CASSSGTSGAYEQYF. The CDR3, as DNA: TGCGCCAGCAGCTCGGGGACTAGCGGGGCCTACGAGCAGTACTTC. The full variable domain, in which reference TRBV5-1 and TRBJ2-7 provide the parts outside the CDR3, is KAGVTQTPRYLIKTRGQQVTLSCSPISGHRSVSWYQQTPGQGLQFLFEYFSETQRNKGNFPGRFSGRQFSNSRSEMNVSTLELGDSALYLCASSSGTSGAYEQYFGPGTRLTVT.

The V gene is TRBV4-1, the J gene TRBJ2-5, with 15 nucleotides matching TRBD2. The CDR3 length is 17 residues. CDR1 is MGHRA, CDR2 YSYEKL, per germline. J gave up 7 bases and V 1 base, and 7 bases lay outside the gene matches. The CDR3 DNA reads TGCGCCAGCAGCCAAGTCGGACTAGCGGGGGGGCCAGGGACCCAGTACTTC. Its protein product is CASSQVGLAGGPGTQYF.

The rearrangement links TRBV7-8 to TRBJ1-2; TRBD1 is a possible D gene (5 bases). Germline V gene data show CDR1 as SGHVS and CDR2 as FQNEAQ. The length of the CDR3 is 12 residues. Trimming removed 5 bases from V and 8 bases from J, with 12 bases in between. CDR3 sequence (DNA): TGTGCCAGCAGCCCCCCGGGGGGAGGCTACACCTTC. Protein sequence: CASSPPGGGYTF.

V usage is TRBV30 and J usage is TRBJ2-2; D is unclear. The CDR3 runs to 14 residues. Germline lookup yields CDR1 GTSNPN and CDR2 SVGIG (reference sequence). V lost 1 base and J 1 base, leaving 7 bases between the germline ends. As DNA, the CDR3 is TGTGCCTGGAGTGAAGGCGGGAACACCGGGGAGCTGTTTTTT. Protein: CAWSEGGNTGELFF.

The chain carries TRBV18 and TRBJ2-6; 9 bases agree with TRBD1. This CDR3 comprises 17 residues. The ends lost 2 bases at V and 0 bases at J; junction bases unmatched: 2. Looked up from germline, CDR1 is KGHSH and CDR2 is LQKENI. The CDR3 sequence is CASSPGQGTSGANVLTF. The CDR3 DNA sequence: TGTGCCAGCTCACCAGGACAGGGGACCTCTGGGGCCAACGTCCTGACTTTC.

This chain connects TRBV28 to TRBJ1-4, with 11 positions matching TRBD1. J was trimmed by 5 bases and V by 1 base; bases with no gene match: 6. Germline CDR1 MDHEN, CDR2 SYDVKM. The CDR3 runs 17 residues. CDR3 protein: CASSLLGQGVKNEKLFF. In DNA, the CDR3 is TGTGCCAGCAGTTTATTGGGACAGGGGGTGAAGAATGAAAAACTGTTTTTT.

CDR3 in amino acids: CASSSGQDTEAFF. In DNA, the CDR3 is TGTGCCAGCAGCTCCGGACAGGACACTGAAGCTTTCTTT. V is TRBV7-8 and J is TRBJ1-1; TRBD1 matches at 7 bases. CDR1 and CDR2 from the germline V gene are SGHVS and FQNEAQ. Trimming cost V 4 bases and J 3 bases; bases outside gene matches: 2. This CDR3 comprises 13 residues.

J is TRBJ2-1 and V is TRBV29-1, with TRBD1 matching over 9 bases. There are 13 residues in the CDR3. Germline V CDR1 and CDR2: SQVTM, ANQGSEA. J gave up 0 bases and V 8 bases, and 2 bases lay outside the gene matches. The DNA of the CDR3 is TGCAGCTCGGGACAGGGCTCCTACAATGAGCAGTTCTTC. Protein: CSSGQGSYNEQFF.

The sample holds one count of this clone. The chain is built from TRBV19 and TRBJ2-1; possible D gene TRBD2, 6 bases. V was cut by 4 bases and J by 10 bases, with 14 bases left in between. The CDR3 totals 13 residues. Germline V lookup: CDR1 LNHDA, CDR2 SQIVND (reference sequence). The CDR3 DNA reads as TGTGCCAGTAGTAAAGAACGGGAGAGGGAGCAGTTCTTC. Its translation: CASSKEREREQFF.